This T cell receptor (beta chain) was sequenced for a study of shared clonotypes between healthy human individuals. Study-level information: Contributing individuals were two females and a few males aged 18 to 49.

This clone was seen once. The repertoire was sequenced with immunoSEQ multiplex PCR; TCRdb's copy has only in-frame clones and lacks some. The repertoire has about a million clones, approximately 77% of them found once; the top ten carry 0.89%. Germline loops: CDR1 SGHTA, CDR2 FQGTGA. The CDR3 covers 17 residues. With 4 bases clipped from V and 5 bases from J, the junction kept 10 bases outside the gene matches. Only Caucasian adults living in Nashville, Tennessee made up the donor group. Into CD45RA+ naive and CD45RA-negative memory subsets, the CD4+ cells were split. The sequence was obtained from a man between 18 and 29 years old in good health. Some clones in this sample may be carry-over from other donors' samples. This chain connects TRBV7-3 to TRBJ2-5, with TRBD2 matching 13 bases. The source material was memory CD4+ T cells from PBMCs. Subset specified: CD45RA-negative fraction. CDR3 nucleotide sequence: TGTGCCAGCAGCTGGGGACTAGCGGGACTCGACGGGGAGACCCAGTACTTC. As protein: CASSWGLAGLDGETQYF.